This passage covers 2 T cell receptor beta chains from one sample sequenced in a study of cytomegalovirus exposure and HLA in healthy donors. With 60 Vbeta and 13 Jbeta primers, the PCR was carried out. TCRdb's table, derived via immunoSEQ multiplex PCR, lists solely in-frame clones and lacks some. Among about 75,000 clones listed, more than 65% were seen once. The sequenced sample consisted of PBMCs. The receptors derive from a man between 65 and 85 years old in good health and CMV-seropositive.

CDR3 sequence (DNA): TGTGCCATCAGCTACCAACTAGCGGTCTCCTACGAGCAGTACTTC. It translates to CAISYQLAVSYEQYF. The chain couples TRBV10-3 to TRBJ2-7; TRBD2 matches at 8 bases. This CDR3 comprises 15 residues. CDR1 is ENHRY, CDR2 SYGVKD, per germline. Trimming removed 6 bases from V and 0 bases from J; junction bases left unmatched: 7.

This chain joins TRBV7-6 and TRBJ2-1; 14 bases map to TRBD2. Germline assignment: CDR1 SGHVS and CDR2 FNYEAQ. V was pared by 5 bases and J by 0 bases, with 12 bases of the junction left unmatched. The length of the CDR3 is 20 residues. The CDR3 nucleotides read TGTGCCAGCAGCCTTCCGGGACTAGCGGGAGCCGACATCTCCTACAATGAGCAGTTCTTC. Translating gives CASSLPGLAGADISYNEQFF. The variable domain in full, completed from reference TRBV7-6 and TRBJ2-1, reads GAGVSQSPRYKVTKRGQDVALRCDPISGHVSLYWYRQALGQGPEFLTYFNYEAQQDKSGLPNDRFSAERPEGSISTLTIQRTEQRDSAMYRCASSLPGLAGADISYNEQFFGPGTRLTVL.